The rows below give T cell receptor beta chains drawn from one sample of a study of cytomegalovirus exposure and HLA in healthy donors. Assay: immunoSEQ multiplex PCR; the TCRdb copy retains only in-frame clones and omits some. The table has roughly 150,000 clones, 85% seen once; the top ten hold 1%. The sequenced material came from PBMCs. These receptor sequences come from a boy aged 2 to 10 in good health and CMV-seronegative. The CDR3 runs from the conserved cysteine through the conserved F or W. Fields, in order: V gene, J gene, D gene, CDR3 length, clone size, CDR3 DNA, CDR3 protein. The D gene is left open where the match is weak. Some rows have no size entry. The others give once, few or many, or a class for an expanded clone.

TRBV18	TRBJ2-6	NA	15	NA	TGTGCCAGCTCACAACAGGTCTCTGGGGCCAACGTCCTGACTTTC	CASSQQVSGANVLTF
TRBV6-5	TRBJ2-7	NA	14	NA	TGTGCCAGCAGAAAGGAGGAGTTCCGTTACGAGCAGTACTTC	CASRKEEFRYEQYF
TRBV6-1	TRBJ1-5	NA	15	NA	TGTGCCAGCAGTGAGGGAGGGGGAGGCAATCAGCCCCAGCATTTT	CASSEGGGGNQPQHF
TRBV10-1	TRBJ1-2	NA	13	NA	TGCGCCAGCAGTGAGTCGGGGACTCAGGGCTACACCTTC	CASSESGTQGYTF
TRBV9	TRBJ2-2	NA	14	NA	TGTGCCAGCAGCGTAGGTTCAGGGACCGGGGAGCTGTTTTTT	CASSVGSGTGELFF
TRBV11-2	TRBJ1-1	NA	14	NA	TGTGCCAGCAGCTTGGCGGGGTTGGACACTGAAGCTTTCTTT	CASSLAGLDTEAFF
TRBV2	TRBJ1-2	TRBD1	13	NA	TGTGCCAGCAGTGTAGCAGGGGGTCCAACAAACACCTTC	CASSVAGGPTNTF
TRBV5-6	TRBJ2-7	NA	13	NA	TGTGCCAGCAGCTCGATAGTCCCATACGAGCAGTACTTC	CASSSIVPYEQYF
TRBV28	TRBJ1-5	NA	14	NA	TGTGCCAGCAGTTCACCTCTCGGGAATCAGCCCCAGCATTTT	CASSSPLGNQPQHF
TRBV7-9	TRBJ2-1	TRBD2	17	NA	TGTGCCAGCAGCCAACTAAGCGGGGGGACGGATTACAATGAGCAGTTCTTC	CASSQLSGGTDYNEQFF
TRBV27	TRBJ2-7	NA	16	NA	TGTGCCAGCAGCGAAACCACAGGTCCCGGATTTTCCGAGCAGTACTTC	CASSETTGPGFSEQYF
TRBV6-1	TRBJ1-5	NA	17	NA	TGTGCCAGCAGTGAAGCGCTTCGCGCGGCCTCTGGGCAGCCCCAGCATTTT	CASSEALRAASGQPQHF
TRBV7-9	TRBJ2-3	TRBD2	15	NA	TGTGCCAGCAGCTTAGTTAGCGGGGGGGCAGATACGCAGTATTTT	CASSLVSGGADTQYF
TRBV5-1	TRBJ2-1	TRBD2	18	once	TGCGCCAGCAGCTTGGCGTCTAGCGGGAACCCCTCCTACAATGAGCAGTTCTTC	CASSLASSGNPSYNEQFF
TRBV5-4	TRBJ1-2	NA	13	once	TGTGCCAGCAGCACGGCAGGGTTCGGGGGCTACACCTTC	CASSTAGFGGYTF
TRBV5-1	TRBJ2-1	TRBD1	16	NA	TGCGCCAGCAGCAAAGGACAGGTCAGCTCCTACAATGAGCAGTTCTTC	CASSKGQVSSYNEQFF
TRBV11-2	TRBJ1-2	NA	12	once	TGTGCCAGCAGCTTAGGAGAGGCTGGCTACACCTTC	CASSLGEAGYTF
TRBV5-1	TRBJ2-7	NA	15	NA	TGCGCCAGCAGCTACACAGGTGGTGTCTCCTACGAGCAGTACTTC	CASSYTGGVSYEQYF
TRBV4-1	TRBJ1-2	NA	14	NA	TGCGCCAGCACCCCAGATCCCAGTGGCGGGGGCTACACCTTC	CASTPDPSGGGYTF
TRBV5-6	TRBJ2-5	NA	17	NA	TGTGCCAGCAGCCCCGGACCCACGGGGGAAACCACCCAGACCCAGTACTTC	CASSPGPTGETTQTQYF
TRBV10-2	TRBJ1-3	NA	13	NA	TGCGCCGGCACTAGGGGTTCTGGAAACACCATATATTTT	CAGTRGSGNTIYF
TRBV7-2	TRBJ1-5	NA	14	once	TGTGCCAGCAGCCCTGGGGGGGTCTGGGAGCCCCAGCATTTT	CASSPGGVWEPQHF
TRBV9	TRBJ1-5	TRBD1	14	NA	TGTGCCAGCAGTACAGGGGTAGCTAATCAGCCCCAGCATTTT	CASSTGVANQPQHF
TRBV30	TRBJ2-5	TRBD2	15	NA	TGTGCTAGGGGGCTAGCGGGGGGCCTCTCCCAGACCCAGTACTTC	CARGLAGGLSQTQYF
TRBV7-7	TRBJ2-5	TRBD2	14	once	TGTGCCAGCAGCCCGAGGACTAGCGGGGGAGACCAGTACTTC	CASSPRTSGGDQYF
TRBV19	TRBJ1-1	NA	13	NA	TGTGCCAGTAGTATAAGTCGCGGGGCCAAAGCTTTCTTT	CASSISRGAKAFF
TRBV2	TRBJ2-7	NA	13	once	TGTGCCAGCAGTGTTAGCAGGGTAAGCGAGCAGTACTTC	CASSVSRVSEQYF
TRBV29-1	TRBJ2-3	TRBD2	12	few	TGCAGCGTTGGACTAGCCGCAGATACGCAGTATTTT	CSVGLAADTQYF
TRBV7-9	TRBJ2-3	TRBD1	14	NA	TGTGCCAGCAGCTTCGGACAGGGTTCAGATACGCAGTATTTT	CASSFGQGSDTQYF
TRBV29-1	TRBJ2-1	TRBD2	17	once	TGCAGCGTGCTAGCGGGACGGGGGTTGGGCTCCTACAATGAGCAGTTCTTC	CSVLAGRGLGSYNEQFF
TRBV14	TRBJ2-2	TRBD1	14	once	TGTGCCAGCAGCCCAGGGGGAATGACCGGGGAGCTGTTTTTT	CASSPGGMTGELFF
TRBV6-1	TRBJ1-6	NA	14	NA	TGTGCCAGCAGTGAACTGAACTCCGATTCACCCCTCCACTTT	CASSELNSDSPLHF
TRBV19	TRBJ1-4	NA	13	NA	TGTGCCAGTAGCCGACAGGATGGTGAAAAACTGTTTTTT	CASSRQDGEKLFF
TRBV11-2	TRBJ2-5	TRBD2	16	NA	TGTGCCAGCAGCTCAGATCCACTAGCGGGACGGGAGACCCAGTACTTC	CASSSDPLAGRETQYF
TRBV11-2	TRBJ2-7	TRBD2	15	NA	TGTGCCAGCAGCTTCGGTAGCGGGAGCTCCTACGAGCAGTACTTC	CASSFGSGSSYEQYF
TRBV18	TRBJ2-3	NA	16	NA	TGTGCCAGCTCACCGCGGACAGCCTCTAGCACAGATACGCAGTATTTT	CASSPRTASSTDTQYF
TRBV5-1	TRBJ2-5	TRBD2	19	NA	TGCGCCAGCAGATCACCGGTTGGGGTGGTAGCGGGGGGAGGCAAGACCCAGTACTTC	CASRSPVGVVAGGGKTQYF
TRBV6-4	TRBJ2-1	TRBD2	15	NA	TGTGCCAGCAGTGAACTAGCGGGTACTTCCAATGAGCAGTTCTTC	CASSELAGTSNEQFF
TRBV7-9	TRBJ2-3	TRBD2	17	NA	TGTGCCAGCAGCTTAGGTCGAGGCGGGAGCTCCACAGATACGCAGTATTTT	CASSLGRGGSSTDTQYF
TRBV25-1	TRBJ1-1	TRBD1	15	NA	TGTGCCAGCACCAGAGGGACAGCGAGGGGGACTGAAGCTTTCTTT	CASTRGTARGTEAFF
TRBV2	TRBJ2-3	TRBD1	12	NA	TGTGCCAGCAGTGTACAGGGGGATACGCAGTATTTT	CASSVQGDTQYF
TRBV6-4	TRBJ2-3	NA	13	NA	TGTGCCAGCAGTGACTCGCCCGAGAATACGCAGTATTTT	CASSDSPENTQYF
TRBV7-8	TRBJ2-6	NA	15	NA	TGTGCCAGCAGCCCAGGGCGCTCTGGGGCCAACGTCCTGACTTTC	CASSPGRSGANVLTF